Listed here are 13 T cell receptor beta chains from one sample, sequenced in a study of OX40 agonist ivuxolimab in advanced cancers. Clones were sequenced by immunoSEQ multiplex PCR, and TCRdb holds only the in-frame ones, with some missing. Of 30,000 or so clones listed, approximately 86% are singletons. This specimen consisted of CD4+ or CD8+ T cells sorted from blood, obtained in a trial of the OX40 agonist ivuxolimab. These receptors were collected from an adult with an advanced solid tumor such as melanoma, head and neck, liver or kidney cancer.

For this clone: Germline and junction disagree at one end, which may indicate a read error. This chain uses TRBV29-1 with TRBJ1-2; no clear D. This CDR3 spans 11 amino acids. The V gene's germline CDR1 is SQVTM and CDR2 ANQGSEA. The CDR3: CSVEGLDGDDF. In DNA form, the CDR3 reads TGCAGCGTTGAAGGGTTGGACGGTGACGACTTC.

The chain employs TRBV28 and TRBJ1-1, with D perhaps matching TRBD1 (6 bases). Germline V gives CDR1 MDHEN, CDR2 SYDVKM. This CDR3 contains 17 residues. V lost 3 bases and J lost 2, with 19 bases in between. CDR3: CASSFGVAGASNTEAFF. CDR3 nucleotide sequence: TGTGCCAGCAGTTTTGGAGTAGCAGGGGCATCCAACACTGAAGCTTTCTTT.

The V gene is TRBV5-5, the J gene TRBJ2-5, with unresolved D. The CDR3 has 13 residues. Trimming removed 1 base at V and 5 bases at J, with 9 bases between. Germline CDR1 reads SGHKS; CDR2 reads YYEKEE (reference sequence). Written as DNA, the CDR3 is TGTGCCAGCAGCTTGCTAGGGAAGGAGACCCAGTACTTC. Translating gives CASSLLGKETQYF.

The rearrangement uses TRBV11-3 and TRBJ2-5; TRBD2 agrees at 7 bases. CDR1 is SGHNT and CDR2 is YENEEA in the germline V gene. The J segment lost 2 bases and the V segment lost 4 bases, leaving 10 bases of the junction unmatched. There are 16 residues in the CDR3. CDR3 nucleotide sequence: TGTGCCAGCAGCTCGCTTTGGGCTAGCGGACAAGAGACCCAGTACTTC. It yields the protein CASSSLWASGQETQYF.

To note about this clone: At one of its ends the junction is not consistent with the germline gene, which may arise from a read error. The CDR3 is CASSTSASSTDTQYF. The CDR3 nucleotides are TGTGCTAGCAGCACGAGTGCCTCTAGCACAGATACGCAGTATTTT. The V call is TRBV7-7, the J call TRBJ2-3; D not resolved. Germline V gene data show CDR1 as SSHAT and CDR2 as FNYEAQ (reference sequence). The CDR3 contains 15 residues.

The V and J genes are TRBV5-4 and TRBJ2-5; the D gene is possibly TRBD2 (5 bases). The CDR3 is 13 amino acids. V lost 5 bases, J lost 1 base, and 9 bases lay in between. Germline CDR1 is SGHNT and CDR2 is YYREEE (reference sequence). CDR3 nucleotide sequence: TGTGCCAGCAGTCAGCGGATCCAAGAGACCCAGTACTTC. This sequence encodes CASSQRIQETQYF.

The V gene is TRBV4-2, the J gene TRBJ2-1, with 7 bases fitting TRBD1. V dropped 4 bases and J dropped 5; count of bases not matched to a gene: 8. This CDR3 has 15 amino acids. CDR1 is LGHNA, CDR2 YNFKEQ, per germline. CDR3 sequence (DNA): TGTGCCAGCAGCCTGTCCACGACAGGGAACAATGAGCAGTTCTTC. Its protein is CASSLSTTGNNEQFF.

The V call is TRBV27, the J call TRBJ2-5, with D unclear. Trimming left V 4 bases short and J 5 bases short, with 8 bases between. This CDR3 contains 12 residues. In germline, CDR1 is MNHEY, CDR2 SMNVEV (reference sequence). CDR3 protein: CASSSPAETQYF. CDR3 DNA: TGTGCCAGCAGTTCTCCAGCGGAGACCCAGTACTTC.

V is TRBV5-3 and J is TRBJ2-3, with 9 nucleotides matching TRBD2. TRBV5-3 is an ORF, with its function uncertain. The J segment lost 3 bases and the V segment lost 2 bases, leaving 4 bases of the junction unmatched. The CDR3 length is 15 residues. The CDR3 is CARSFRTSETDTQYF. The CDR3 DNA follows: TGTGCCAGAAGCTTCAGGACTAGCGAGACAGATACGCAGTATTTT.

The chain combines TRBV11-2 with TRBJ2-3; 8 nucleotides agree with TRBD2. The J segment lost 4 bases and the V segment lost 5 bases, leaving 8 bases of the junction unmatched. The CDR3 has 15 amino acids. Germline V gene sequence: CDR1 SGHAT, CDR2 FQNNGV. CDR3 sequence (DNA): TGTGCCAGCAGCCTAACGGGAGGGCCGGCAGATACGCAGTATTTT. It encodes CASSLTGGPADTQYF.

The rearrangement uses TRBV6-1 and TRBJ2-7; tentative D call: TRBD2 (5 bases). Germline V CDR1 and CDR2: MNHNS, SASEGT. The V end was cut by 0 bases, the J end by 0 bases, with 12 bases between. This CDR3 has 16 residues. The CDR3 DNA reads as TGTGCCAGCAGTGAAGCGGCGGGTATTAGCTCCTACGAGCAGTACTTC. It yields the protein CASSEAAGISSYEQYF.

A single count supports this clone. This chain uses TRBV28 with TRBJ1-2, with 7 bases aligning to TRBD1. V trimming: 11 bases; J trimming: 4 bases; junction bases outside the gene matches: 16. The CDR3 is 15 residues long. Germline assignment: CDR1 MDHEN and CDR2 SYDVKM. The CDR3, as DNA: TGTGCCGCACAGTATGGGGGAGGGGGCGGCTATGGCTACACCTTC. Translating it yields CAAQYGGGGGYGYTF.

The CDR3 region is CASSKAGRPSAYEQYF. The DNA for the CDR3 is TGTGCCAGCAGCAAAGCGGGCAGGCCGAGCGCCTACGAGCAGTACTTC. V usage is TRBV21-1 and J usage is TRBJ2-7. TRBV21-1 is marked as a pseudogene. This CDR3 has 16 residues.